These 24 T cell receptor beta chains originate from one sample sequenced in a study of cytomegalovirus exposure and HLA in healthy donors. PCR used 60 Vbeta primers and 13 Jbeta primers. TCRdb keeps only in-frame clones here, not all; method: immunoSEQ multiplex PCR. The sample has around 200,000 clones, about 80% seen once. Material: PBMCs. All receptors come from a woman aged 60-75 years in good health and CMV-seropositive.

The chain links TRBV6-1 to TRBJ2-7; TRBD2 aligns across 14 bases. The J segment lost 3 bases and the V segment lost 8 bases, leaving 6 bases of the junction unmatched. The CDR3 extends over 15 amino acids. The germline gives CDR1 MNHNS, CDR2 SASEGT. CDR3 protein: CASPEGLAGDYEQYF. The CDR3 nucleotides are TGTGCCAGCCCTGAGGGACTAGCGGGAGACTACGAGCAGTACTTC.

The chain carries TRBV4-3 and TRBJ2-2, with a tentative D call TRBD2 (6 bases). The CDR3 is made up of 18 amino acids. Germline loops: CDR1 LGHNA, CDR2 YSLEER. V was trimmed by 5 bases and J by 1 base, leaving 20 bases between them. The CDR3 loop is CASSGQKGRRGNTGELFF. For the CDR3, the DNA is TGCGCCAGCAGCGGACAAAAGGGCAGGCGGGGGAACACCGGGGAGCTGTTTTTT.

This clone was picked up a small number of times. The chain joins TRBV28 to TRBJ1-6, with a tentative D call TRBD1 (5 bases). CDR3 length equals 16 residues. Trimming removed 1 base from V and 2 bases from J, with 9 bases in between. The germline gives CDR1 MDHEN, CDR2 SYDVKM. CDR3 region: CASSLYRGTYNSPLHF. In DNA form, the CDR3 reads TGTGCCAGCAGTTTATATAGGGGCACCTATAATTCACCCCTCCACTTT.

This chain joins TRBV20-1 and TRBJ2-7; no reliable D call. The V gene's germline CDR1 is DFQATT and CDR2 SNEGSKA (reference sequence). There are 11 residues in the CDR3. The V end lost 1 base, the J end lost 3 bases, and 4 bases lay between the germline ends. This CDR3 reads CSARGHYEQYF. In DNA, the CDR3 is TGCAGTGCTAGAGGACACTACGAGCAGTACTTC.

The V call is TRBV28, the J call TRBJ1-3; D remains ambiguous. Deletions cut 11 bases from V and 0 bases from J, with 11 bases between. The germline CDR1 and CDR2 sequences are MDHEN and SYDVKM. The CDR3 consists of 13 residues. CDR3 in DNA: TGTGCCGTCGGGCGGGGCTCTGGAAACACCATATATTTT. Amino acid sequence: CAVGRGSGNTIYF.

There are a few counts of this clone. The chain carries TRBV28 and TRBJ2-1, with TRBD1 as a possible D gene (5 bases). There are 15 residues in the CDR3. Trimming stripped 5 bases from V and 0 bases from J, with 11 bases between. From germline, CDR1 is MDHEN and CDR2 SYDVKM. For the CDR3, the DNA is TGTGCCAGCAGTGAGACAGTGAGCTCCTACAATGAGCAGTTCTTC. Translating gives CASSETVSSYNEQFF.

For the CDR3, the DNA is TGTGCCTGGAGTGTTTCGCGCGAGCAGTACTTC. Translated, it gives CAWSVSREQYF. The chain is built from TRBV30 and TRBJ2-7; D unclear. Germline V gene data show CDR1 as GTSNPN and CDR2 as SVGIG (reference sequence). The length of the CDR3 is 11 residues. V was clipped by 0 bases and J by 6 bases, with 6 bases between them.

This sequence joins TRBV6-4 and TRBJ2-3, with D perhaps matching TRBD2 (5 bases). CDR3 size: 15 residues. V lost 6 bases and J 0 bases, leaving 13 bases between the germline ends. Looked up from germline, CDR1 is MRHNA and CDR2 is SNTAGT. The DNA for the CDR3 is TGTGCCAGCAGAGCTAGCCCTACTAGCACAGATACGCAGTATTTT. Its protein product is CASRASPTSTDTQYF.

The chain recombines TRBV7-9 with TRBJ2-7, with a weak D call TRBD2 (5 bases). This CDR3 has 11 residues. The germline gives CDR1 SEHNR, CDR2 FQNEAQ (reference sequence). V lost 7 bases, J lost 7 bases, and 11 bases lay in between. CDR3 sequence (DNA): TGTGCCAGCATCACTACGGGGGAGCAGTACTTC. Translating gives CASITTGEQYF.

This chain connects TRBV28 to TRBJ2-1; D gene unclear. The CDR3 runs to 14 residues. V lost 1 base to trimming and J lost 0 bases, with 4 bases between them. Germline loops: CDR1 MDHEN, CDR2 SYDVKM. CDR3 bases: TGTGCCAGCAGTTTATTCCGCTCCTACAATGAGCAGTTCTTC. Translation: CASSLFRSYNEQFF. Full variable domain (outside the CDR3, taken from reference TRBV28 and TRBJ2-1): DVKVTQSSRYLVKRTGEKVFLECVQDMDHENMFWYRQDPGLGLRLIYFSYDVKMKEKGDIPEGYSVSREKKERFSLILESASTNQTSMYLCASSLFRSYNEQFFGPGTRLTVL.

Concerning this clone itself: The junction shows a germline mismatch at one end, possibly a read error. This chain uses TRBV10-3 with TRBJ1-3; TRBD1 matches 7 bases. CDR3 size: 17 residues. Germline-derived CDR1 and CDR2 are ENHRY and SYGVKD. The CDR3 region has the DNA TGTGCCACCAGTGAGTCGAGGGGGCGAGGTTCTGGAAACACCATATATTTT. Translated: CATSESRGRGSGNTIYF.

The rearrangement uses TRBV5-4 and TRBJ2-1, with a weak D call TRBD2 (6 bases). There are 15 residues in the CDR3. Germline V gene data show CDR1 as SGHNT and CDR2 as YYREEE (reference sequence). The ends were cut back, 1 base at V and 9 bases at J, with 17 bases in the middle. CDR3 in DNA: TGTGCCAGCAGCTTGTCTTTTGGACTACCTTCTGAGCAGTTCTTC. This translates into CASSLSFGLPSEQFF.

This chain links TRBV18 with TRBJ2-2, with D tentatively TRBD1 (6 bases). Trimming stripped 3 bases from V and 6 bases from J, with 14 bases between. This CDR3 spans 15 amino acids. Germline lookup yields CDR1 KGHSH and CDR2 LQKENI. In nucleotides, the CDR3 is TGTGCCAGCTCACCGATTCGACAGGAGGCCGGGGAGCTGTTTTTT. Translation: CASSPIRQEAGELFF.

This clone was observed a handful of times. V gene TRBV4-1 combines with J gene TRBJ1-2; 7 bases are shared with TRBD1. The V segment lost 0 bases and the J segment 6 bases; nucleotides outside the gene matches: 13. CDR1 and CDR2 from the germline V gene are MGHRA and YSYEKL. The CDR3 length is 17 residues. The CDR3 spells CASSQDGVQGNRNGYTF. CDR3 bases: TGCGCCAGCAGCCAAGATGGGGTACAGGGGAATAGGAATGGCTACACCTTC.

This clone was picked up a small number of times. This sequence joins TRBV13 and TRBJ2-3; 9 nucleotides line up with TRBD2. Germline V gene sequence: CDR1 PRHDT, CDR2 FYEKMQ (reference sequence). The CDR3 loop spans 16 amino acids. V gave up 5 bases and J gave up 4 bases; unmatched junction bases: 10. The DNA for the CDR3 is TGTGCCAGCAGCCCCTGGGCGGGGGGGCTACCAGATACGCAGTATTTT. Amino acids: CASSPWAGGLPDTQYF.

V and J are TRBV20-1 and TRBJ1-2; D not certain. V lost 6 bases, J lost 9 bases, and 14 bases lay in between. CDR3 size: 11 residues. Germline-derived CDR1 and CDR2 are DFQATT and SNEGSKA (reference sequence). The CDR3 region has the DNA TGCAGTGCGGGCGACTACCGGAGCTACACCTTC. Residues: CSAGDYRSYTF.

The sample holds a few counts of this clone. V is TRBV4-3 and J is TRBJ2-5, with 8 bases matching TRBD2. This CDR3 spans 15 amino acids. V lost 0 bases, J lost 7 bases, and 7 bases stayed unmatched. From germline, CDR1 is LGHNA and CDR2 YSLEER. Written as DNA, the CDR3 is TGCGCCAGCAGCCAAGAGCGGGGGGACCTACGGACCCAGTACTTC. It is translated as CASSQERGDLRTQYF.

This chain uses TRBV7-3 with TRBJ2-2; unclear D gene. The CDR3 consists of 14 residues. Germline V gene lookup returns CDR1 SGHTA and CDR2 FQGTGA. V lost 2 bases to trimming and J lost 4 bases, with 8 bases between them. The DNA of the CDR3 is TGTGCCAGCAGCTTATCTGGCACCACCGGGGAGCTGTTTTTT. Amino acid sequence: CASSLSGTTGELFF.

The V call is TRBV7-3, the J call TRBJ2-1, with 11 bases lining up with TRBD2. The ends lost 5 bases at V and 6 bases at J; junction bases unmatched: 9. CDR1 is SGHTA, CDR2 FQGTGA, per germline. This CDR3 has 16 amino acids. CDR3 loop: CASSQTSGNFRNEQFF. Here the CDR3 DNA reads TGTGCCAGCAGCCAGACTAGCGGGAACTTTCGCAATGAGCAGTTCTTC.

The CDR3 region has the DNA TGTGCCAGCAGTGTCGGGACAGGGGTGCTAGAAGCTTTCTTT. Translation gives CASSVGTGVLEAFF. The chain uses TRBV9 and TRBJ1-1; the match to TRBD1 covers 10 bases. V lost 5 bases and J lost 8; bases outside the gene matches: 9. This CDR3 contains 14 residues. Per germline, CDR1 SGDLS and CDR2 YYNGEE.

The V call is TRBV18, the J call TRBJ1-6; D is undetermined. CDR1 and CDR2 (germline): KGHSH, LQKENI. Trimming stripped 6 bases from V and 0 bases from J, with 6 bases between. This CDR3 has 14 residues. The DNA of the CDR3 is TGTGCCAGCTCTGATAGCTCCTATAATTCACCCCTCCACTTT. Encoded protein: CASSDSSYNSPLHF.

The chain couples TRBV7-3 to TRBJ2-1; D is possibly TRBD2 (5 bases). CDR1 is SGHTA, CDR2 FQGTGA, per germline. Trimming took off 1 base at V and 1 base at J, with 8 bases between the two ends. The CDR3 consists of 15 residues. The CDR3 sequence: CASSLSGPSYNEQFF. CDR3 DNA sequence: TGTGCCAGCAGCTTAAGCGGGCCATCCTACAATGAGCAGTTCTTC.

The V gene is TRBV1, the J gene TRBJ2-3; TRBD2 was called by the table and not checked on the DNA. TRBV1 is listed as a pseudogene. The CDR3 extends over 15 amino acids. In DNA form, the CDR3 reads TGCACCAGCAGCCAAGATGCCGGGAAGCCAGATACGCAGTATTTT. This translates into CTSSQDAGKPDTQYF.

The rearrangement uses TRBV11-2 and TRBJ1-1; the D gene is possibly TRBD1 (5 bases). Germline CDR1 reads SGHAT; CDR2 reads FQNNGV. Deletions cut 0 bases from V and 6 bases from J, with 23 bases between. This CDR3 has 18 residues. The CDR3 is CASSLDLVRGVKQSEAFF. The DNA for the CDR3 is TGTGCCAGCAGCTTAGATCTAGTTCGGGGGGTTAAGCAATCTGAAGCTTTCTTT. The complete variable domain, with remaining parts taken from reference TRBV11-2 and TRBJ1-1, reads EAGVAQSPRYKIIEKRQSVAFWCNPISGHATLYWYQQILGQGPKLLIQFQNNGVVDDSQLPKDRFSAERLKGVDSTLKIQPAKLEDSAVYLCASSLDLVRGVKQSEAFFGQGTRLTVV.